This TCR beta chain was retrieved from a study of cytomegalovirus exposure and HLA in healthy donors. As regards this clone: Its antigen is as yet unknown.

Whole-study findings and limits: Per a prior analysis, the majority of TCR beta V segments were productive roughly 90% or roughly 30% of the time. Cytomegalovirus-associated status was assigned to about 150 TCR beta chains.

The PCR had 60 Vbeta and 13 Jbeta primers. The protocol was immunoSEQ multiplex PCR, while the TCRdb copy is restricted to in-frame clones and leaves out a portion. The sample lists under 150,000 clones; 55% to 80% were seen once. The sequenced sample was PBMCs. This TCR was sampled from a woman aged 40 to 50 in good health and CMV-seronegative.

This CDR3 is CASGLQTGGNTEAFF. Written as DNA, the CDR3 is TGTGCTAGTGGTTTGCAGACAGGGGGGAACACTGAAGCTTTCTTT. This sequence joins TRBV12-5 and TRBJ1-1; 9 positions match TRBD1. The CDR3 consists of 15 residues. Germline V gene lookup returns CDR1 LGHNT and CDR2 FRNRAP. J gave up 1 base and V 2 bases, and 2 bases lay outside the gene matches. Filled out from reference TRBV12-5 and TRBJ1-1, the complete variable domain reads DARVTQTPRHKVTEMGQEVTMRCQPILGHNTVFWYRQTMMQGLELLAYFRNRAPLDDSGMPKDRFSAEMPDATLATLKIQPSEPRDSAVYFCASGLQTGGNTEAFFGQGTRLTVV.